Shown below are 3 T cell receptor beta chains from a single sample sequenced in a study of blood T cell repertoires in COVID-19. Clones were sequenced by immunoSEQ multiplex PCR, and TCRdb holds only the in-frame ones, with some missing. The table includes some 340,000 clones, roughly nine tenths detected once. The sample taken for sequencing was PBMCs or T cells enriched from blood (not recorded which). These receptors were taken from a woman aged 30 to 39 who had been exposed to COVID-19.

This chain joins TRBV7-2 and TRBJ1-1; perhaps TRBD1 as D (6 bases). Germline values: CDR1 SGHTA, CDR2 FQGNSA. This CDR3 region has 15 residues. Trimming took off 3 bases at V and 4 bases at J, with 15 bases between the two ends. DNA of the CDR3: TGTGCCAGCAGCTTCTTAGGGAACAGGGTCACTGAAGCTTTCTTT. It yields the protein CASSFLGNRVTEAFF.

This sequence joins TRBV7-9 and TRBJ2-1; no clear D gene. Germline V lookup: CDR1 SEHNR, CDR2 FQNEAQ (reference sequence). Trimming stripped 2 bases from V and 1 base from J, with 12 bases between. The CDR3 sequence is 16 residues long. CDR3 bases: TGTGCCAGCAGCTTACCGAGGAGATTTTCCTACAATGAGCAGTTCTTC. Its protein is CASSLPRRFSYNEQFF.

The chain is built from TRBV9 and TRBJ2-1; D remains unclear. This CDR3 has 15 residues. Germline V gene lookup returns CDR1 SGDLS and CDR2 YYNGEE. V was clipped by 4 bases and J by 2 bases, with 13 bases between them. Written as DNA, the CDR3 is TGTGCCAGCAGCCCCCGAGAAAAGACCTACAATGAGCAGTTCTTC. It is translated as CASSPREKTYNEQFF.